This TCR beta chain came from a study of human T cells and chemical hapten exposure. The germline gives CDR1 SEHNR, CDR2 FQNEAQ (reference sequence). The V segment lost 3 bases and the J segment 1 base; nucleotides outside the gene matches: 10. The CDR3 runs 17 residues. This clonotype was seen at least ten times. TCRdb independently ran MiXCR on the RACE reads; one entry per CDR3 protein. The sample holds roughly 120,000 distinct CDR3 sequences, around 8.3% seen once. The time point is: healthy volunteer bleed at 2 weeks. Whole blood that had not been fractionated was the source of extracted total RNA.

The V and J genes are TRBV7-9 and TRBJ2-3; 7 nucleotides line up with TRBD1. The receptor was derived from a male donor in good health. Some clones in this sample may be carry-over from other donors' samples. Sequenced sample: whole blood. The chain's CDR3 is CASSFGIPGQGTDTQYF. The CDR3, as DNA: TGTGCCAGCAGCTTTGGGATCCCTGGACAGGGCACAGATACGCAGTATTTT.